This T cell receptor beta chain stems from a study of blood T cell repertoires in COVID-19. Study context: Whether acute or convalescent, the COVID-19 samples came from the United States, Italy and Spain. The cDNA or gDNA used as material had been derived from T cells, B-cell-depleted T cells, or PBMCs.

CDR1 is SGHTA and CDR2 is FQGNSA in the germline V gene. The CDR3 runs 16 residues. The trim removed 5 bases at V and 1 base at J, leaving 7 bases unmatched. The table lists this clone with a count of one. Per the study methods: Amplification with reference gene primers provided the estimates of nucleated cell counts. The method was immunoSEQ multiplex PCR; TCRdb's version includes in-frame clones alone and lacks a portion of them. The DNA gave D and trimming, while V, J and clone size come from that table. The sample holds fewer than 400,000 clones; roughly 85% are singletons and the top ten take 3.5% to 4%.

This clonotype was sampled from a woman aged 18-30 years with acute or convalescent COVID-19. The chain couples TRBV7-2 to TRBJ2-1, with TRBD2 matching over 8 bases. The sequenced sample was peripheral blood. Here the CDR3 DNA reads TGTGCCAGCAGCCCTCCGGGACTAGGATCCTACAATGAGCAGTTCTTC. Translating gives CASSPPGLGSYNEQFF.